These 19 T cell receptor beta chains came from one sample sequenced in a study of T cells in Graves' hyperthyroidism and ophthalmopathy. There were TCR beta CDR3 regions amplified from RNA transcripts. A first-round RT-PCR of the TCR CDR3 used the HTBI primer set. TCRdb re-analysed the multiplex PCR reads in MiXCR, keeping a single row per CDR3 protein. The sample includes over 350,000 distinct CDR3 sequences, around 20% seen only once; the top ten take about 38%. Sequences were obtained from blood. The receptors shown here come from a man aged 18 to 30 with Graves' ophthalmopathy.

The CDR3 loop reads CSARVLAGGLNNEQFF. The DNA for the CDR3 is TGCAGTGCTAGAGTACTAGCGGGAGGTCTTAACAATGAGCAGTTCTTC. The chain recombines TRBV20-1 with TRBJ2-1; 12 bases are a match to TRBD2. After removal of 1 base from V and 5 bases from J, the junction contained 6 bases not matched to a gene. CDR3 size: 16 residues. The V gene's germline CDR1 is DFQATT and CDR2 SNEGSKA (reference sequence).

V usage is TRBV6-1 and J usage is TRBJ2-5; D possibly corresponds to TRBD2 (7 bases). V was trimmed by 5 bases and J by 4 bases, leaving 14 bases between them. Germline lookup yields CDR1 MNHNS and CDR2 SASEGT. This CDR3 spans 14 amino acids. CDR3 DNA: TGTGCCAGCAGTCTCCGAGGGGGGGTAGAGACCCAGTACTTC. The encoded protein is CASSLRGGVETQYF.

This CDR3 reads CASSWLHETSYNSPLHF. CDR3 sequence (DNA): TGTGCCAGCAGCTGGTTACATGAAACCTCCTATAATTCACCCCTCCACTTT. V and J are TRBV5-5 and TRBJ1-6, with no clear D. V was pared by 3 bases and J by 0 bases, with 13 bases between. Germline CDR1 and CDR2: SGHKS and YYEKEE (reference sequence). The CDR3 has 17 residues.

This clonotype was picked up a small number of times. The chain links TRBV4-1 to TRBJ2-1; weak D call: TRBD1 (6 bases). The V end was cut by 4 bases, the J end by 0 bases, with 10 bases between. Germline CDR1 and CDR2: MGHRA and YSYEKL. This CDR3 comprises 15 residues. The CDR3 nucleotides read TGCGCCAGCAGCCGACTGGGACACTCCTACAATGAGCAGTTCTTC. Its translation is CASSRLGHSYNEQFF.

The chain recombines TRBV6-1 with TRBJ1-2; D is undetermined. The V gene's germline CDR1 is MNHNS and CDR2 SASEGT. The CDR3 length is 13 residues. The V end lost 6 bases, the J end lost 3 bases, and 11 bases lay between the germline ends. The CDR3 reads CASSIPWDYGYTF. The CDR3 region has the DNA TGTGCCAGCAGCATCCCGTGGGACTATGGCTACACCTTC.

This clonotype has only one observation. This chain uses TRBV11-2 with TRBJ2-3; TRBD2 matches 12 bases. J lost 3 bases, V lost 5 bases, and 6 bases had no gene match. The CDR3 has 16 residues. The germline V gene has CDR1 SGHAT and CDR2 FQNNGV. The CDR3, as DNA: TGTGCCAGCAGCGATAGACTAGCGGGAGAAACAGATACGCAGTATTTT. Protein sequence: CASSDRLAGETDTQYF.

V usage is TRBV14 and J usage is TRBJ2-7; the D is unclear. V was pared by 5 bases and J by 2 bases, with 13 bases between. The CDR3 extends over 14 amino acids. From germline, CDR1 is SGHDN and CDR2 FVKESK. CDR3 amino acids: CASSTTTHTYEQYF. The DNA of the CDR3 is TGTGCCAGCAGCACGACGACACATACCTACGAGCAGTACTTC.

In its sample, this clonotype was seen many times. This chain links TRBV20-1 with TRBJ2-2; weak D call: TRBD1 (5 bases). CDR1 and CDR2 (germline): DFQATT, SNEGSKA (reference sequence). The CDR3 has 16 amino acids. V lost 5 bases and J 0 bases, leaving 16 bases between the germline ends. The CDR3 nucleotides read TGCAGTGCTCTGTCTTTACAGGCGGCGAACACCGGGGAGCTGTTTTTT. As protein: CSALSLQAANTGELFF.

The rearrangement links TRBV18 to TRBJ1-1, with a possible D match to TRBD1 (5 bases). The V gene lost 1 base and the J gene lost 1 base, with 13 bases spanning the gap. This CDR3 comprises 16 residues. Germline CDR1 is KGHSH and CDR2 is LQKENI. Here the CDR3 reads CASSPLQGVENTEAFF. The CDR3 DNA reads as TGTGCCAGCTCACCACTCCAGGGTGTGGAGAACACTGAAGCTTTCTTT. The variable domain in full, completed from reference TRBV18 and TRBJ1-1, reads NAGVMQNPRHLVRRRGQEARLRCSPMKGHSHVYWYRQLPEEGLKFMVYLQKENIIDESGMPKERFSAEFPKEGPSILRIQQVVRGDSAAYFCASSPLQGVENTEAFFGQGTRLTVV.

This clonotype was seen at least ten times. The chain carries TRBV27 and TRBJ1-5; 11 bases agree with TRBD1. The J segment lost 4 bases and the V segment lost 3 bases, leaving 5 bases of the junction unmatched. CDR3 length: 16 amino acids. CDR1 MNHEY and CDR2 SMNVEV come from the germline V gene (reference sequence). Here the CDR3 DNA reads TGTGCCAGCAGTTTCGGGACAGGGGGTCTGAATCAGCCCCAGCATTTT. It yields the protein CASSFGTGGLNQPQHF.

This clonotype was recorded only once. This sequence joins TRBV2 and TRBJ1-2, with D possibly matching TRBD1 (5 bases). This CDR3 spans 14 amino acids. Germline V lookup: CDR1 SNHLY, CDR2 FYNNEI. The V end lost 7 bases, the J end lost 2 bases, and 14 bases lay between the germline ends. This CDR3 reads CASNPGGANYGYTF. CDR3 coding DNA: TGTGCCAGCAACCCCGGCGGGGCGAACTATGGCTACACCTTC.

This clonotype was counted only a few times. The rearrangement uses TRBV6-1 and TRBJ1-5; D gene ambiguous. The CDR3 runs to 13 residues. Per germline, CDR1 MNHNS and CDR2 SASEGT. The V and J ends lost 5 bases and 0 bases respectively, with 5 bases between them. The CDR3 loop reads CASSLISNQPQHF. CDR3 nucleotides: TGTGCCAGCAGTCTCATTAGCAATCAGCCCCAGCATTTT.

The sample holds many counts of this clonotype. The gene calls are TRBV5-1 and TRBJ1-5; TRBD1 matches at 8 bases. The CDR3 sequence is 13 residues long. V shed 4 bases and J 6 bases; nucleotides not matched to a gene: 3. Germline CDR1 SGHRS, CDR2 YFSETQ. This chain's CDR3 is CASSPGGPQPQHF. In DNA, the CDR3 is TGCGCCAGCAGCCCAGGGGGCCCTCAGCCCCAGCATTTT.

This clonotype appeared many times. The CDR3 DNA follows: TGTGCCAGCAGCTCCATGATCTCTGGAAACACCATATATTTT. The encoded protein is CASSSMISGNTIYF. The chain links TRBV11-2 to TRBJ1-3; D is unresolved. The CDR3 totals 14 residues. The germline V gene encodes CDR1 SGHAT and CDR2 FQNNGV. Trimming shortened V by 4 bases and J by 0 bases, and 7 bases separated the two germline ends.

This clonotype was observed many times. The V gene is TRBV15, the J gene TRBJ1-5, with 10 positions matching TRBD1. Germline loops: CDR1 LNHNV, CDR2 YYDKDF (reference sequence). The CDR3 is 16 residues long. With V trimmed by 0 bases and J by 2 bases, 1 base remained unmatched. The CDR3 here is CATSRDGTGGNQPQHF. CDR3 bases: TGTGCCACCAGCAGAGATGGGACAGGGGGCAATCAGCCCCAGCATTTT.

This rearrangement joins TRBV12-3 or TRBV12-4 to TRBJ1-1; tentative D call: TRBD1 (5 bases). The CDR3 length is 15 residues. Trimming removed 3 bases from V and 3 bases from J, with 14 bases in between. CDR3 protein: CASSFSQGFYTEAFF. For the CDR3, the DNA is TGTGCCAGCAGTTTCTCCCAGGGTTTTTACACTGAAGCTTTCTTT.

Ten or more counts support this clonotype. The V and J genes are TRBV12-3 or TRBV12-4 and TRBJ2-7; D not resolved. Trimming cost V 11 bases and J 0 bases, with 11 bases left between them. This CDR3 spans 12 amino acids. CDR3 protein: CASMASSYEQYF. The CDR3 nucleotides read TGTGCCTCTATGGCCAGCTCCTACGAGCAGTACTTC.

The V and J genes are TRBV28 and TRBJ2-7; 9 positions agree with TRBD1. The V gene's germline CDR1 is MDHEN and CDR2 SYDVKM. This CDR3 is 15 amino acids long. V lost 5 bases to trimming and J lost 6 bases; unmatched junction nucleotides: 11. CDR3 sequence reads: CASSRPGTGLSEQYF. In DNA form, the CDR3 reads TGTGCCAGCAGTCGCCCCGGGACAGGGTTAAGCGAGCAGTACTTC.

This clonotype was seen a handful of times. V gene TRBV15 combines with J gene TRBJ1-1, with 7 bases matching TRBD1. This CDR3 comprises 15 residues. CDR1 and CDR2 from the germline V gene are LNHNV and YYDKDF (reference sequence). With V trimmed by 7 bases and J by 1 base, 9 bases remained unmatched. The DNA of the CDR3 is TGTGCCACCATCCTGACAGGGCGAGCGAACACTGAAGCTTTCTTT. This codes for CATILTGRANTEAFF.